The rows below give T cell receptor beta chains drawn from one sample of a study of CD8+ T cells in alopecia areata. The assay was immunoSEQ multiplex PCR, and TCRdb's table has in-frame clones only and misses some. The data contain about 30,000 clones, less than 65% of them singletons. The specimen sequenced was NKG2D-high CD8+ T cells sorted from blood. Receptor source: a human donor with alopecia areata. Each CDR3 is given with its conserved first and last residue. The D gene is left open where the match is weak. A row's size may be missing; if present it is once, few, many or a size class.

clone_size j_call v_call d_call cdr3_nt cdr3_aa
- TRBJ1-5 TRBV7-9 - TGTGCCAGCAGCACTAGCGTAGGGTTACAGCCCCAGCATTTT CASSTSVGLQPQHF
- TRBJ2-5 TRBV27 - TGTGCCAGCAGTCGGGACATCCAAGAGACCCAGTACTTC CASSRDIQETQYF
- TRBJ2-7 TRBV2 - TGTGCCAGCAGTGAGAGCCTACTTTACGAGCAGTACTTC CASSESLLYEQYF
- TRBJ2-1 TRBV4-1 - TGCGCCAGCAGCCAAGCCGGGACATCTTACAATGAGCAGTTCTTC CASSQAGTSYNEQFF
- TRBJ2-7 TRBV29-1 TRBD2 TGCAGCGTTAACGGACTAGCGGGAGTGCCCTACGAGCAGTACTTC CSVNGLAGVPYEQYF
- TRBJ2-1 TRBV27 - TGTGCCAGCAGTCCGACAGCCAACAATGAGCAGTTCTTC CASSPTANNEQFF
- TRBJ2-1 TRBV7-9 TRBD2 TGTGCCAGCAGCTTTTACCGGGAGGGTCATGGCAATGAGCAGTTCTTC CASSFYREGHGNEQFF
- TRBJ2-7 TRBV27 - TGTGCCAGCAGTCCCTGGGACCCGAGTAGTTCCTACGAGCAGTACTTC CASSPWDPSSSYEQYF
- TRBJ2-7 TRBV2 - TGTGCCAGCAGTGATTTCGGAAAAACCTACGAGCAGTACTTC CASSDFGKTYEQYF
- TRBJ1-1 TRBV7-9 - TGTGCCAGCAGCTTCGACGGGACAAATATGAACACTGAAGCTTTCTTT CASSFDGTNMNTEAFF
- TRBJ2-5 TRBV27 TRBD2 TGTGCCAGCACTTCCTTGACTAGCGGGGAGGAGACCCAGTACTTC CASTSLTSGEETQYF
- TRBJ2-2 TRBV30 - TGTGCCTGTCCAAACCAGGGTATCGGCGGGGAGCTGTTTTTT CACPNQGIGGELFF
once TRBJ2-1 TRBV5-1 TRBD1 TGCGCCAGCAGCTTACCGCCACAGGGGGATGGCGAGCAGTTCTTC CASSLPPQGDGEQFF
- TRBJ2-7 TRBV19 TRBD2 TGTGCCAGTGCCGGGACTAGCGTCTACGAGCAGTACTTC CASAGTSVYEQYF
- TRBJ2-7 TRBV27 TRBD1 TGTGCTTCCGCCGCAGGGGGCGCTTACGAGCAGTACTTC CASAAGGAYEQYF
- TRBJ1-2 TRBV5-1 TRBD1 TGCGCCAGCAGCCCAAAATCGAGGGGGCAGGGGAATTACAACTATGGCTACACCTTC CASSPKSRGQGNYNYGYTF
- TRBJ1-6 TRBV5-4 - TGTGCCAGCAGCTTGGGGCCTAGTCCCCTCCACTTT CASSLGPSPLHF
- TRBJ2-5 TRBV13 - TGTGCCAGCAGCTTACTTCGGCGGGTGGAAGAGACCCAGTACTTC CASSLLRRVEETQYF
- TRBJ2-7 TRBV27 - TGTGCCAGCAGTCCATCCCGTATGGAGGTGAGCTACGAGCAGTACTTC CASSPSRMEVSYEQYF
- TRBJ2-7 TRBV5-5 - TGTGCCAGCAGCTTTTTCAGGGGAGGCCACGAGCAGTACTTC CASSFFRGGHEQYF
- TRBJ2-5 TRBV29-1 - TGCAGCGTTGACCAGACCCAGTACTTC CSVDQTQYF
- TRBJ2-4 TRBV27 - TGTGCCAGCAGTTCCCGCAGGGGGGTTACAGCCAAAAACATTCAGTACTTC CASSSRRGVTAKNIQYF
few TRBJ1-2 TRBV29-1 - TGCAGCGTTCGGGTGGAAGGGAACTATGGCTACACCTTC CSVRVEGNYGYTF
- TRBJ2-4 TRBV5-6 TRBD1 TGTGCCAGCAGCTTGGGACAGGGGACAAACATTCAGTACTTC CASSLGQGTNIQYF
few TRBJ2-3 TRBV5-6 - TGTGCCAGCAGCTTGGGGCCGAGCCGATACACAGATACGCAGTATTTT CASSLGPSRYTDTQYF
- TRBJ2-2 TRBV27 - TGTGCCAGCAGTTGGGCAGGGAAGGGCACCGGGGAGCTGTTTTTT CASSWAGKGTGELFF
- TRBJ2-5 TRBV4-1 TRBD1 TGCGCCAGCAGCCAACTTCCAGGGACAGTGTACCAAGAGACCCAGTACTTC CASSQLPGTVYQETQYF
- TRBJ2-1 TRBV4-1 TRBD1 TGCGCCAGCAGGGATACAGGGGACTACAATGAGCAGTTCTTC CASRDTGDYNEQFF
few TRBJ1-1 TRBV27 TRBD1 TGTGCCAGCAGTTTCGGGACAGGGAGAACTGAAGCTTTCTTT CASSFGTGRTEAFF
few TRBJ2-1 TRBV19 - TGTGCCACCTCAATTCAACCGGGACCAACTTTCAATGAGCAGTTCTTC CATSIQPGPTFNEQFF
few TRBJ2-7 TRBV4-1 TRBD1 TGCGCCAGCAGCGTCGGACAGGGGGCGGGCGAGCAGTACTTC CASSVGQGAGEQYF
- TRBJ1-4 TRBV29-1 - TGCAGCGTTGAGCTTGGCTTCTCCGGAGAAAAACTGTTTTTT CSVELGFSGEKLFF